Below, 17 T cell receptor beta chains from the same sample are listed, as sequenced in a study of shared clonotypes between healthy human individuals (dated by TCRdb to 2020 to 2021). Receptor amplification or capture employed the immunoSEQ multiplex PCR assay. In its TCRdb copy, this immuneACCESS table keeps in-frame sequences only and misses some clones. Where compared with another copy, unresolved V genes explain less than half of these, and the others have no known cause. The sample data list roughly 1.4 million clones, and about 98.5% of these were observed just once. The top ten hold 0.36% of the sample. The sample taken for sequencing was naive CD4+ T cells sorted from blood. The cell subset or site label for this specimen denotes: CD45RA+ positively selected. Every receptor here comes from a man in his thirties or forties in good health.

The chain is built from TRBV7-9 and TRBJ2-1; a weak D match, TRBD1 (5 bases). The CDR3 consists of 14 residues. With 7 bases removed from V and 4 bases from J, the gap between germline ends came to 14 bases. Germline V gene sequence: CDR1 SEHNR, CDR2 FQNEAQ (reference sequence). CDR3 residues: CASKIDGAYNEQFF. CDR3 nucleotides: TGTGCCAGCAAAATAGATGGGGCTTACAATGAGCAGTTCTTC. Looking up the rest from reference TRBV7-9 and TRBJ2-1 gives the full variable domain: DTGVSQNPRHKITKRGQNVTFRCDPISEHNRLYWYRQTLGQGPEFLTYFQNEAQLEKSRLLSDRFSAERPKGSFSTLEIQRTEQGDSAMYLCASKIDGAYNEQFFGPGTRLTVL.

Written as DNA, the CDR3 is TGTGCCAGCAGCTCTTCGGGGGTTTCCTACGAGCAGTACTTC. This translates into CASSSSGVSYEQYF. The chain has TRBV11-2 and TRBJ2-7, with D possibly matching TRBD2 (6 bases). The V and J ends lost 4 bases and 1 base respectively, with 11 bases between them. This CDR3 is built from 14 residues. Germline V lookup: CDR1 SGHAT, CDR2 FQNNGV.

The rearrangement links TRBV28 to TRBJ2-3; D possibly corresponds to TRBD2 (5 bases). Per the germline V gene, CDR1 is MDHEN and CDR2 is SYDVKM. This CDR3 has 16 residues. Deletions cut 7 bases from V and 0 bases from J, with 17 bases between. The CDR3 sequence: CASTDLAGSSTDTQYF. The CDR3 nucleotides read TGTGCCAGCACCGACCTCGCGGGCTCGAGCACAGATACGCAGTATTTT. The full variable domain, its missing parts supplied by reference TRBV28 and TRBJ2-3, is DVKVTQSSRYLVKRTGEKVFLECVQDMDHENMFWYRQDPGLGLRLIYFSYDVKMKEKGDIPEGYSVSREKKERFSLILESASTNQTSMYLCASTDLAGSSTDTQYFGPGTRLTVL.

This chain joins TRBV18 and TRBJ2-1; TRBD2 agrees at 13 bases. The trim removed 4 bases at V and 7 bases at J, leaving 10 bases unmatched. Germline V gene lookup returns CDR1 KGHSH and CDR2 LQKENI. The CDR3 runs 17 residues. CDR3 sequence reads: CASSHGGLAGFRNEQFF. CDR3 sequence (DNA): TGTGCCAGCTCACATGGGGGACTAGCGGGATTTCGGAATGAGCAGTTCTTC.

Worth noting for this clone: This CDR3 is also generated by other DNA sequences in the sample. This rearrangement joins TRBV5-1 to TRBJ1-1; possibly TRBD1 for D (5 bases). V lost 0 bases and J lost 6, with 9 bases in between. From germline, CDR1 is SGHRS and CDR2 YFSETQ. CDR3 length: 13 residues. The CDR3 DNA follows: TGCGCCAGCAGCTTGGAGGGGTTGGCTGAAGCTTTCTTT. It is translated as CASSLEGLAEAFF.

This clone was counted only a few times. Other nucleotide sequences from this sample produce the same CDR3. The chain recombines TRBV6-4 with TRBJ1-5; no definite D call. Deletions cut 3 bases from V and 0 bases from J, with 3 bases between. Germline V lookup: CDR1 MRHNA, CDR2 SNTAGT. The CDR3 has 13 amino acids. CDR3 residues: CASSEGSNQPQHF. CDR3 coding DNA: TGTGCCAGCAGTGAGGGTAGCAATCAGCCCCAGCATTTT.

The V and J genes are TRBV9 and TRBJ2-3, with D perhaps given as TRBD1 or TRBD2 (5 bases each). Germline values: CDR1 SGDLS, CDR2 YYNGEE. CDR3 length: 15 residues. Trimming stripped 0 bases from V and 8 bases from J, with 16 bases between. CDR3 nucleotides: TGTGCCAGCAGCGTAGGGGGGAACACCTTAGGTACGCAGTATTTT. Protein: CASSVGGNTLGTQYF.

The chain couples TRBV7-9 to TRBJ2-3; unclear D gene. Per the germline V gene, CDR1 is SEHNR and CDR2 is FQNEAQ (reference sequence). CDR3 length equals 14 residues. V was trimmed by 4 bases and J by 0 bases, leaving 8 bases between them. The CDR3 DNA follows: TGTGCCAGCAGCTCAGTGGGGAGCACAGATACGCAGTATTTT. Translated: CASSSVGSTDTQYF.

The CDR3, as DNA: TGCGCCACCTCACCGAACGGGCTGAACACTGAAGCTTTCTTT. This encodes CATSPNGLNTEAFF. The V call is TRBV5-1, the J call TRBJ1-1, with D unresolved. The CDR3 spans 14 residues. Germline V lookup: CDR1 SGHRS, CDR2 YFSETQ. The V end lost 9 bases, the J end lost 0 bases, and 15 bases lay between the germline ends.

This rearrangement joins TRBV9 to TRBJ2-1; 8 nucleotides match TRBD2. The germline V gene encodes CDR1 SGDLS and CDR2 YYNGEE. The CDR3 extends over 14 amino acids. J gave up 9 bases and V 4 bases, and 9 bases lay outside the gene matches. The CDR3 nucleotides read TGTGCCAGCAGCCCTCGGACTAGCTGGGGTGAGCAGTTCTTC. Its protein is CASSPRTSWGEQFF.

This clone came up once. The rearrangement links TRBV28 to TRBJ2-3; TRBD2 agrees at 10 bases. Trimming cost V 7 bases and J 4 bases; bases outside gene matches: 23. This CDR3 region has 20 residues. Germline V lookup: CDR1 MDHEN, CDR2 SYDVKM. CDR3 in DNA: TGTGCCAGCACCCCCCACCGGCAGAGGCCTAGCGGGGGAAGAGCAGATACGCAGTATTTT. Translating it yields CASTPHRQRPSGGRADTQYF.

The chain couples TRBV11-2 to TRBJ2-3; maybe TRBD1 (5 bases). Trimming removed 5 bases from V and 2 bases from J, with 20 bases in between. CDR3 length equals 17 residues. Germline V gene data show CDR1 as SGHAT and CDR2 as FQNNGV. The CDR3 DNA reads TGTGCCAGCAGCCGACAAGCCAGGGTGGGGCACACAGATACGCAGTATTTT. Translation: CASSRQARVGHTDTQYF.

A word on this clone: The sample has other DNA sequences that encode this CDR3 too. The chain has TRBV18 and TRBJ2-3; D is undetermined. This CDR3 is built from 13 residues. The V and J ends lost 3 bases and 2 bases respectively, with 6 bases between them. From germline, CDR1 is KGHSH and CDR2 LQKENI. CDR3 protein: CASSPINTDTQYF. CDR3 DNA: TGTGCCAGCTCACCTATAAACACAGATACGCAGTATTTT. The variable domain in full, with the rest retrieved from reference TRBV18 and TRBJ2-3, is NAGVMQNPRHLVRRRGQEARLRCSPMKGHSHVYWYRQLPEEGLKFMVYLQKENIIDESGMPKERFSAEFPKEGPSILRIQQVVRGDSAAYFCASSPINTDTQYFGPGTRLTVL.

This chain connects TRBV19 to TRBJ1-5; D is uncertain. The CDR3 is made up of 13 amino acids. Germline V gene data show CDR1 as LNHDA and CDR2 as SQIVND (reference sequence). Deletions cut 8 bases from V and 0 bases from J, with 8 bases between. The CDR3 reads CASDPDSNQPQHF. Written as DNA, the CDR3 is TGTGCCAGTGACCCGGATAGCAATCAGCCCCAGCATTTT.

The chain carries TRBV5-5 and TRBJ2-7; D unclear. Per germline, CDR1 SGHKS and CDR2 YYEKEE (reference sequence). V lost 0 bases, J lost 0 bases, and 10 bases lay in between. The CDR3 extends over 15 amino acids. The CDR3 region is CASSLVPGSSYEQYF. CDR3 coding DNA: TGTGCCAGCAGCTTGGTCCCAGGAAGCTCCTACGAGCAGTACTTC.

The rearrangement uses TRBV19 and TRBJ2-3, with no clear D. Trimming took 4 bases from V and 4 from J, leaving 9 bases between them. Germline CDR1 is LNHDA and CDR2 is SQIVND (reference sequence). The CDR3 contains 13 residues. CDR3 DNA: TGTGCCAGTAGTAGGGCGTTCTCAGATACGCAGTATTTT. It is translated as CASSRAFSDTQYF.

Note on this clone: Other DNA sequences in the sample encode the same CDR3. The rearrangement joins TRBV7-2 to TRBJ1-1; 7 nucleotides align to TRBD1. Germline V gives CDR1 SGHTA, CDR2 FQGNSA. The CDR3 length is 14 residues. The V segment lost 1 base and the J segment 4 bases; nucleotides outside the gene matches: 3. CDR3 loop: CASSLDRGGTEAFF. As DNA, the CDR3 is TGTGCCAGCAGCTTAGACAGGGGAGGCACTGAAGCTTTCTTT.